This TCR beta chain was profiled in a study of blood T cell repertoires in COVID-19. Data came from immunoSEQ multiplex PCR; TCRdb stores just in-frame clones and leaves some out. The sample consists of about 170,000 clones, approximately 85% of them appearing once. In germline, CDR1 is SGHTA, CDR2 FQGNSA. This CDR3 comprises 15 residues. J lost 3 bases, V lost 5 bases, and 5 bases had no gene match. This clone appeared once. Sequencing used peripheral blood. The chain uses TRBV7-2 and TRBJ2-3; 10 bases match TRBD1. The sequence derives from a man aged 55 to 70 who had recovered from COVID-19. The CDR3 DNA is TGTGCCAGCAGCACCCGGACAGGGGGGACAGATACGCAGTATTTT. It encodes CASSTRTGGTDTQYF.